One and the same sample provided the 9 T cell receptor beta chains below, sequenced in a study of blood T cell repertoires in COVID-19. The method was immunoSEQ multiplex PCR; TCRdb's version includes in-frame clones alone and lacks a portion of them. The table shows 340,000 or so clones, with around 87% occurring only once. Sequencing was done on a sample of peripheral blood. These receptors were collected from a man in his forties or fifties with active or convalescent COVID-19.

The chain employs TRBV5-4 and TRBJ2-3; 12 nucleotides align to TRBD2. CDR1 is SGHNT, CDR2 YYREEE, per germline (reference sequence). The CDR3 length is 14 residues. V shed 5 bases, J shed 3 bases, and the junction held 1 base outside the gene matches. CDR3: CASRTSGRTDTQYF. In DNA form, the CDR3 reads TGTGCCAGCAGGACTAGCGGGAGAACAGATACGCAGTATTTT. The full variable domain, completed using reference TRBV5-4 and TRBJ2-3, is ETGVTQSPTHLIKTRGQQVTLRCSSQSGHNTVSWYQQALGQGPQFIFQYYREEENGRGNFPPRFSGLQFPNYSSELNVNALELDDSALYLCASRTSGRTDTQYFGPGTRLTVL.

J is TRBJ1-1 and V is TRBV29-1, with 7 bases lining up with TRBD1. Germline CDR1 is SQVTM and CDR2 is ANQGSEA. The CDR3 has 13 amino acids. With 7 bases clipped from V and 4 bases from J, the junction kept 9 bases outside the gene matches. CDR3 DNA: TGCAGCGGCGGGCAGGGGGTCAGCACTGAAGCTTTCTTT. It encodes CSGGQGVSTEAFF.

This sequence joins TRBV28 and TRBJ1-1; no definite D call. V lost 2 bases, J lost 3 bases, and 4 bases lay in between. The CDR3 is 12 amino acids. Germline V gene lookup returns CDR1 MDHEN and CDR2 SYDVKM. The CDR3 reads CASSLEHTEAFF. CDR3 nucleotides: TGTGCCAGCAGTTTAGAGCACACTGAAGCTTTCTTT.

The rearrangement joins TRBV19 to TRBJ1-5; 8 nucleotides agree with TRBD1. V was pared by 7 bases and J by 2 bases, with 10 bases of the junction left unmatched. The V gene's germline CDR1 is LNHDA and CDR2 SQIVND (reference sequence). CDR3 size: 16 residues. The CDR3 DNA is TGTGCCAGTATCCCGAGGACAGGGAAGGGCAATCAGCCCCAGCATTTT. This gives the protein CASIPRTGKGNQPQHF.

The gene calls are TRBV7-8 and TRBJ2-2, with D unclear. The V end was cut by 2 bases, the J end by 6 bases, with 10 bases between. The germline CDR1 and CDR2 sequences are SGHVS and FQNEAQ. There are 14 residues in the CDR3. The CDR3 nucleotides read TGTGCCAGCAGCTTAATGGCCAACCCCGGGGAGCTGTTTTTT. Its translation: CASSLMANPGELFF.

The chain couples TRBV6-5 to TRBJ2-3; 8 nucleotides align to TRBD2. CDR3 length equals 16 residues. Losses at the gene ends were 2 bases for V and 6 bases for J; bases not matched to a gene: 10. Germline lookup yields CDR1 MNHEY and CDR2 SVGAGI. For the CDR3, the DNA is TGTGCCAGCAGTTACATGCCGGGAGGGCCGGGGGATACGCAGTATTTT. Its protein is CASSYMPGGPGDTQYF.

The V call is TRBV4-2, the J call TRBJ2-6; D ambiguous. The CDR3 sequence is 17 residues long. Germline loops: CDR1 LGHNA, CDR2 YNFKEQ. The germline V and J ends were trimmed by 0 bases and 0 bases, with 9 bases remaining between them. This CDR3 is CASSQDRSNSGANVLTF. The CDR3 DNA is TGTGCCAGCAGCCAAGATCGTTCTAACTCTGGGGCCAACGTCCTGACTTTC.

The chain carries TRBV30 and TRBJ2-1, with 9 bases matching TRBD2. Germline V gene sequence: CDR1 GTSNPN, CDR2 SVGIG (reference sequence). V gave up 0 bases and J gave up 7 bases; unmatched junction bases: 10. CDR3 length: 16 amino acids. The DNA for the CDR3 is TGTGCCTGGAGTGTATTTAGAAGCGGGGGGTTGAATGAGCAGTTCTTC. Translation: CAWSVFRSGGLNEQFF.

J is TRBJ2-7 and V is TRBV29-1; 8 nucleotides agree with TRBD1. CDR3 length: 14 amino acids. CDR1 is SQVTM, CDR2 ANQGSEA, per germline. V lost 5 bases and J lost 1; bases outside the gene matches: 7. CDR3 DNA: TGCAGCGTTATACCCCGGACAGGGTCCTACGAGCAGTACTTC. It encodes CSVIPRTGSYEQYF.